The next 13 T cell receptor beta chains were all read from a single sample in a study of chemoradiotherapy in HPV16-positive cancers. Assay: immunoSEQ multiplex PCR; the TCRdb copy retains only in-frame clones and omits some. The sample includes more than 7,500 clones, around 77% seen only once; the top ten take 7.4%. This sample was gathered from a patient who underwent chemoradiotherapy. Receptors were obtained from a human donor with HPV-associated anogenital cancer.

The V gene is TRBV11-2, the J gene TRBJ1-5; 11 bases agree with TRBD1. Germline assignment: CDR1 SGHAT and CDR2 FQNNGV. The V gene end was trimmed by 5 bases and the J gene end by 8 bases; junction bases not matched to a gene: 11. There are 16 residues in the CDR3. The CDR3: CASSPGTGGLGEPQHF. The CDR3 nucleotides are TGTGCCAGCAGCCCGGGGACAGGGGGTCTTGGCGAGCCCCAGCATTTT.

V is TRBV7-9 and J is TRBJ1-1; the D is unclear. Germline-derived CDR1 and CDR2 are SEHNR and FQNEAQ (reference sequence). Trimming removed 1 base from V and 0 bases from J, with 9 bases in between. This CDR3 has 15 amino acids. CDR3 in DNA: TGTGCCAGCAGCTTAGTCCAGTTCATGAACACTGAAGCTTTCTTT. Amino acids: CASSLVQFMNTEAFF.

DNA for the CDR3: TGTGCCAGTACCATAGGGGAGGGCACAGCGCCCCAGCATTTT. Its translation: CASTIGEGTAPQHF. The J gene is TRBJ1-5, the V gene TRBV19; possibly TRBD1 for D (5 bases). The CDR3 sequence is 14 residues long. Germline V gene sequence: CDR1 LNHDA, CDR2 SQIVND (reference sequence). The ends were cut back, 7 bases at V and 9 bases at J, with 19 bases in the middle.

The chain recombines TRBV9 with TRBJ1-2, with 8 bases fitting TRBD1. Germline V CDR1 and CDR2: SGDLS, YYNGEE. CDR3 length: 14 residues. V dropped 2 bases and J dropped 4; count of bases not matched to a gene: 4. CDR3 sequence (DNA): TGTGCCAGCAGCGTCCCGGGACAGGCCTATGGCTACACCTTC. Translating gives CASSVPGQAYGYTF.

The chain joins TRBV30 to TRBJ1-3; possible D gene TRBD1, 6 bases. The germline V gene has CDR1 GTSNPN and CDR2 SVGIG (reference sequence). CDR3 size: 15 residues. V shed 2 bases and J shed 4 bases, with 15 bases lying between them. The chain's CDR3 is CAWSIVGGYGNTIYF. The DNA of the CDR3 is TGTGCCTGGAGTATCGTCGGGGGCTACGGAAACACCATATATTTT.

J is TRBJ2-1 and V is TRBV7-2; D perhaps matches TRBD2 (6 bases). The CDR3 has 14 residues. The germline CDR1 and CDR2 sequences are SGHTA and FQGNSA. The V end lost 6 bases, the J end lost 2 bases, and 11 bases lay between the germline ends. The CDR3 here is CASSRSGTYNEQFF. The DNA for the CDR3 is TGTGCCAGCAGTCGTAGCGGAACCTACAATGAGCAGTTCTTC.

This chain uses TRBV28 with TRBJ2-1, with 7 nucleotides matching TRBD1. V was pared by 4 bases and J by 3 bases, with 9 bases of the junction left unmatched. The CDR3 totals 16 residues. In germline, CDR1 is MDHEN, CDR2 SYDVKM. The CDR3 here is CASSYTMTGYYNEQFF. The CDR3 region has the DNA TGTGCCAGCAGTTACACTATGACAGGGTACTACAATGAGCAGTTCTTC.

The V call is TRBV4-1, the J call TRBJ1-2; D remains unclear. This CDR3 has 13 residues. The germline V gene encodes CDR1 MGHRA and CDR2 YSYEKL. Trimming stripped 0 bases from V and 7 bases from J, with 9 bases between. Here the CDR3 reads CASSQDAGSGYTF. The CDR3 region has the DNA TGCGCCAGCAGCCAAGATGCTGGTTCTGGCTACACCTTC.

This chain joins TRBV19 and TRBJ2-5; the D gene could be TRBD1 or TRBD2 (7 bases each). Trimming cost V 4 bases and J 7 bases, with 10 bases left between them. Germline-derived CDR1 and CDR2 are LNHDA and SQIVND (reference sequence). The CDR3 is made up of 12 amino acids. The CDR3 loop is CASSTGGVTQYF. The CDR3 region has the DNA TGTGCCAGTAGTACAGGGGGGGTGACCCAGTACTTC.

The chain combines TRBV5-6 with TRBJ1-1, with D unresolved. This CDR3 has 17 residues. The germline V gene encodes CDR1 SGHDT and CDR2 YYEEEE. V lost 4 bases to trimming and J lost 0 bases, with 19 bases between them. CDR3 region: CASSLTAHPNMNTEAFF. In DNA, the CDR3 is TGTGCCAGCAGCCTCACAGCACACCCTAACATGAACACTGAAGCTTTCTTT.

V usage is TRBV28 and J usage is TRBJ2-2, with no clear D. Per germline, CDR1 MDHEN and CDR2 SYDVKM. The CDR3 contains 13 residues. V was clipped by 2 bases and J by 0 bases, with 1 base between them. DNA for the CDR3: TGTGCCAGCAGTTTAACGAACACCGGGGAGCTGTTTTTT. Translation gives CASSLTNTGELFF.

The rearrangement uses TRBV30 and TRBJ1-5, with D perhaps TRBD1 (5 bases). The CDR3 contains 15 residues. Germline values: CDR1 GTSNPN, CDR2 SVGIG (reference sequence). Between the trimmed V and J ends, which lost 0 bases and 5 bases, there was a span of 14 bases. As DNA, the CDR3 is TGTGCCTGGAGTGTAGGGGACCCCCGGTATCAGCCCCAGCATTTT. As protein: CAWSVGDPRYQPQHF. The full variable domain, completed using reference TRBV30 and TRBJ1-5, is SQTIHQWPATLVQPVGSPLSLECTVEGTSNPNLYWYRQAAGRGLQLLFYSVGIGQISSEVPQNLSASRPQDRQFILSSKKLLLSDSGFYLCAWSVGDPRYQPQHFGDGTRLSIL.

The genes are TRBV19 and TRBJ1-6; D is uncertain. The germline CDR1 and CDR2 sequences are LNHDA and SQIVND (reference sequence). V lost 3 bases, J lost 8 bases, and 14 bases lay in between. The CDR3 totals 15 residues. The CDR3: CASSIGGNIHSPLHF. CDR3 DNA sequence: TGTGCCAGTAGTATTGGTGGGAACATCCATTCACCCCTCCACTTT. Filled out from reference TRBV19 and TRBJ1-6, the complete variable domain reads DGGITQSPKYLFRKEGQNVTLSCEQNLNHDAMYWYRQDPGQGLRLIYYSQIVNDFQKGDIAEGYSVSREKKESFPLTVTSAQKNPTAFYLCASSIGGNIHSPLHFGNGTRLTVT.